Listed here are 23 T cell receptor beta chains from one sample, sequenced in a study of blood T cell repertoires in COVID-19 (dated by TCRdb to 2018 to 2021). Preparation of the library involved the immunoSEQ multiplex PCR assay. TCRdb provides this immuneACCESS table in a form limited to in-frame rearrangements. Some clones are lacking; in checked studies, under half of them reflect an unresolved V gene, and why the rest are absent is not known. Here the sample has about 250,000 clones; over 80% occur a single time. The ten biggest clones cover roughly 27% of the sample. The sequencing sample was made of peripheral blood. All receptors derive from a man aged 35 to 55 with acute or convalescent COVID-19.

Worth noting for this clone: Other DNA sequences in this specimen translate into the identical CDR3. This chain joins TRBV5-5 and TRBJ1-2; D is unclear. The length of the CDR3 is 12 residues. V lost 0 bases to trimming and J lost 4 bases, with 4 bases between them. Germline V CDR1 and CDR2: SGHKS, YYEKEE (reference sequence). The CDR3 loop is CASSLDSYGYTF. CDR3 nucleotide sequence: TGTGCCAGCAGCTTGGACAGCTATGGCTACACCTTC.

As to this clone: The same CDR3 arises from other DNA sequences in this sample as well. The V call is TRBV5-1, the J call TRBJ2-7; 10 nucleotides line up with TRBD2. The CDR3 covers 15 residues. J was trimmed by 5 bases and V by 0 bases; bases with no gene match: 5. Germline V lookup: CDR1 SGHRS, CDR2 YFSETQ. The CDR3 DNA reads as TGCGCCAGCAGCTTGGGCCTAGCGGGAGTGGACGAGCAGTACTTC. Protein product: CASSLGLAGVDEQYF.

The rearrangement links TRBV19 to TRBJ2-7; D gene unclear. The CDR3 covers 14 residues. V lost 5 bases to trimming and J lost 3 bases, with 14 bases between them. Germline CDR1 and CDR2: LNHDA and SQIVND (reference sequence). In nucleotides, the CDR3 is TGTGCCAGTAGTCCCCCCGGAGTTTACTACGAGCAGTACTTC. Protein: CASSPPGVYYEQYF.

The gene calls are TRBV19 and TRBJ2-5, with 9 bases fitting TRBD2. CDR3 length: 16 amino acids. Germline CDR1 LNHDA, CDR2 SQIVND (reference sequence). V trimming: 4 bases; J trimming: 2 bases; junction bases outside the gene matches: 8. The CDR3 coding sequence is TGTGCCAGTAGTAGCCCGGGACTAGCAGAGCAAGAGACCCAGTACTTC. Protein product: CASSSPGLAEQETQYF.

This clone was seen a handful of times. This chain connects TRBV6-5 to TRBJ1-1; D perhaps matches TRBD1 (5 bases). Germline-derived CDR1 and CDR2 are MNHEY and SVGAGI. The V gene lost 6 bases and the J gene lost 6 bases, with 14 bases spanning the gap. This CDR3 has 13 residues. The CDR3 region has the DNA TGTGCCAGCAGGGGGACTGAGGTACCTGAAGCTTTCTTT. Its translation: CASRGTEVPEAFF.

The rearrangement uses TRBV5-1 and TRBJ1-1, with D uncertain. The CDR3 covers 13 residues. V was trimmed by 4 bases and J by 5 bases, leaving 12 bases between them. Germline CDR1 SGHRS, CDR2 YFSETQ. The CDR3 sequence is CASSPGGITEAFF. The CDR3, as DNA: TGCGCCAGCAGCCCCGGCGGCATAACTGAAGCTTTCTTT.

CDR3 coding DNA: TGTGCCAGCAGGCAGGGGGCGAATCAGCCCCAGCATTTT. It specifies CASRQGANQPQHF. This chain links TRBV12-3 or TRBV12-4 with TRBJ1-5; 8 bases map to TRBD1. The CDR3 spans 13 residues. V gave up 6 bases and J gave up 4 bases; unmatched junction bases: 2.

J is TRBJ2-7 and V is TRBV28; unclear D gene. The CDR3 spans 11 residues. Germline assignment: CDR1 MDHEN and CDR2 SYDVKM. The V gene lost 3 bases and the J gene lost 7 bases, with 7 bases spanning the gap. The CDR3 loop reads CASSFWQEQYF. CDR3 DNA: TGTGCCAGCAGTTTTTGGCAGGAGCAGTACTTC.

The rearrangement links TRBV28 to TRBJ2-5; maybe TRBD2 (5 bases). CDR1 is MDHEN and CDR2 is SYDVKM in the germline V gene. The CDR3 length is 13 residues. Trimming left V 3 bases short and J 5 bases short, with 10 bases between. The CDR3 protein is CASSFGSRETQYF. The CDR3 DNA follows: TGTGCCAGCAGTTTTGGGAGTAGGGAGACCCAGTACTTC.

V is TRBV18 and J is TRBJ2-3; 7 nucleotides align to TRBD1. V shed 1 base and J 2 bases; nucleotides not matched to a gene: 6. Looked up from germline, CDR1 is KGHSH and CDR2 is LQKENI. The CDR3 is 16 residues long. CDR3 loop: CASSPLRDRYTDTQYF. As DNA, the CDR3 is TGTGCCAGCTCACCACTCCGGGACAGATACACAGATACGCAGTATTTT.

V and J are TRBV29-1 and TRBJ1-2; D is uncertain. CDR3 length equals 13 residues. Germline assignment: CDR1 SQVTM and CDR2 ANQGSEA. Trimming stripped 4 bases from V and 1 base from J, with 10 bases between. The CDR3 DNA sequence: TGCAGCGTTGCTCCAAGACTTAACTATGGCTACACCTTC. Its translation: CSVAPRLNYGYTF.

The chain is built from TRBV2 and TRBJ1-2; D is unresolved. Germline assignment: CDR1 SNHLY and CDR2 FYNNEI. V lost 6 bases to trimming and J lost 8 bases, with 16 bases between them. This CDR3 has 13 residues. The CDR3 coding sequence is TGTGCCAGCAGGGGAGACAATTCGGGGGGCTACACCTTC. Its protein is CASRGDNSGGYTF.

V and J are TRBV19 and TRBJ1-2, with TRBD1 matching over 7 bases. The germline V gene encodes CDR1 LNHDA and CDR2 SQIVND (reference sequence). The J segment lost 6 bases and the V segment lost 5 bases, leaving 12 bases of the junction unmatched. This CDR3 comprises 15 residues. The CDR3 coding sequence is TGTGCCAGTAGTGCATACCGGGACAGTTTTGATGGCTACACCTTC. Translated: CASSAYRDSFDGYTF.

This rearrangement joins TRBV18 to TRBJ2-5; D possibly corresponds to TRBD1 (6 bases). Germline V gene lookup returns CDR1 KGHSH and CDR2 LQKENI. The CDR3 extends over 15 amino acids. V lost 6 bases to trimming and J lost 2 bases, with 16 bases between them. In DNA, the CDR3 is TGTGCCAGCTCGCCCGGGACACCAAGTCAAGAGACCCAGTACTTC. Translation gives CASSPGTPSQETQYF.

The chain recombines TRBV5-6 with TRBJ2-5, with 8 bases that match TRBD1. Germline V gene sequence: CDR1 SGHDT, CDR2 YYEEEE. Unmatched junction bases numbered 5, after V lost 4 bases and J lost 3 bases. CDR3 length: 14 amino acids. CDR3 nucleotides: TGTGCCAGCAGCCCTGTGGGACAGGAAGAGACCCAGTACTTC. Protein product: CASSPVGQEETQYF.

This clone was observed a single time. This chain uses TRBV11-3 with TRBJ2-7, with D perhaps TRBD2 (5 bases). Germline V CDR1 and CDR2: SGHNT, YENEEA. This CDR3 is built from 15 residues. The V and J ends lost 5 bases and 4 bases respectively, with 18 bases between them. The CDR3 loop is CASSPGILKGYEQYF. The DNA for the CDR3 is TGTGCCAGCAGCCCCGGGATATTAAAGGGTTACGAGCAGTACTTC.

The chain couples TRBV6-2 or TRBV6-3 to TRBJ1-6; 7 nucleotides agree with TRBD1. J was trimmed by 9 bases and V by 0 bases; bases with no gene match: 8. This CDR3 is 16 amino acids long. CDR1 is MNHEY and CDR2 is SVGEGT in the germline V gene. The CDR3 DNA follows: TGTGCCAGCAGTTACTCCCCAGGGGGACGGGGTTCACCCCTCCACTTT. It specifies CASSYSPGGRGSPLHF.

This chain links TRBV12-5 with TRBJ1-2, with D possibly being TRBD1 (5 bases). Germline assignment: CDR1 LGHNT and CDR2 FRNRAP. V lost 4 bases, J lost 7 bases, and 13 bases lay in between. The CDR3 is made up of 13 amino acids. The CDR3 region has the DNA TGTGCTAGTGGTTGGGGGACTTTAGGTGGCTACACCTTC. It translates to CASGWGTLGGYTF.

The chain recombines TRBV29-1 with TRBJ2-7; 10 bases map to TRBD2. Germline loops: CDR1 SQVTM, CDR2 ANQGSEA. CDR3 length: 13 amino acids. V shed 6 bases, J shed 4 bases, and the junction held 6 bases outside the gene matches. This CDR3 is CSVLLAGRYEQYF. The CDR3 DNA follows: TGCAGCGTCTTACTAGCGGGAAGATACGAGCAGTACTTC.

The J gene is TRBJ2-2, the V gene TRBV5-5; 13 nucleotides align to TRBD2. Unmatched junction bases numbered 9, after V lost 3 bases and J lost 7 bases. CDR1 is SGHKS, CDR2 YYEKEE, per germline (reference sequence). The CDR3 totals 17 residues. CDR3: CASSSTSGRAQNGELFF. For the CDR3, the DNA is TGTGCCAGCAGCTCTACTAGCGGGAGGGCCCAGAACGGGGAGCTGTTTTTT. The entire variable domain, with the rest obtained from reference TRBV5-5 and TRBJ2-2, is as follows: DAGVTQSPTHLIKTRGQQVTLRCSPISGHKSVSWYQQVLGQGPQFIFQYYEKEERGRGNFPDRFSARQFPNYSSELNVNALLLGDSALYLCASSSTSGRAQNGELFFGEGSRLTVL.

V and J are TRBV6-1 and TRBJ2-6, with a tentative D call TRBD1 (5 bases). Trimming took 4 bases from V and 0 from J, leaving 10 bases between them. The germline V gene has CDR1 MNHNS and CDR2 SASEGT. CDR3 length: 16 amino acids. CDR3 DNA: TGTGCCAGCAGTGGAGGTACAGGCTCTGGGGCCAACGTCCTGACTTTC. Translated, it gives CASSGGTGSGANVLTF.

This clone was observed once. This CDR3 is CAWIDRGTEAFF. The CDR3 coding sequence is TGTGCCTGGATCGACAGGGGTACTGAAGCTTTCTTT. The chain recombines TRBV30 with TRBJ1-1; 8 nucleotides match TRBD1. CDR1 and CDR2 from the germline V gene are GTSNPN and SVGIG (reference sequence). Losses at the gene ends were 4 bases for V and 5 bases for J; bases not matched to a gene: 3. The CDR3 extends over 12 amino acids.

The J gene is TRBJ2-5, the V gene TRBV5-1; TRBD2 matches 10 bases. Germline trimming cut 4 bases from V and 1 base from J; bases unmatched to any gene: 4. This CDR3 comprises 15 residues. The germline CDR1 and CDR2 sequences are SGHRS and YFSETQ. The CDR3 is CASSLSGRSQETQYF. CDR3 nucleotide sequence: TGCGCCAGCAGCCTTAGCGGGAGGTCCCAAGAGACCCAGTACTTC.